Shown below are 13 T cell receptor beta chains from a single sample sequenced in a study of blood T cells in healthy people across ages. Through a sample-barcoded 5' primer and a J-beta primer mix, a second PCR was run for roughly 6 to 12 cycles. TCRdb re-called the 5' RACE reads with MiXCR, one entry per CDR3 protein. The table records 800,000 to 1,000,000 distinct CDR3 sequences, around 49% of them present only once. The sample taken for sequencing was blood. These receptors were taken from a man aged 30 to 39 in good health.

The chain uses TRBV28 and TRBJ2-7; TRBD2 agrees at 8 bases. Per germline, CDR1 MDHEN and CDR2 SYDVKM. The J segment lost 4 bases and the V segment lost 4 bases, leaving 12 bases of the junction unmatched. The CDR3 sequence is 16 residues long. The DNA of the CDR3 is TGTGCCAGCAGTTCTCCTGGGGAGGGACTAGGATACGAGCAGTACTTC. Translation: CASSSPGEGLGYEQYF.

This clonotype appeared many times. CDR3 loop: CASSKTGSYEQYF. In DNA form, the CDR3 reads TGTGCCAGCAGTAAGACAGGGTCCTACGAGCAGTACTTC. V usage is TRBV27 and J usage is TRBJ2-7; 7 nucleotides match TRBD1. The CDR3 consists of 13 residues. V lost 5 bases and J lost 1; bases outside the gene matches: 2. Germline V gene data show CDR1 as MNHEY and CDR2 as SMNVEV (reference sequence).

This chain links TRBV12-3 or TRBV12-4 with TRBJ1-2; 9 bases are shared with TRBD1. V was pared by 5 bases and J by 1 base, with 5 bases of the junction left unmatched. The CDR3 runs to 15 residues. CDR3 DNA sequence: TGTGCCAGCAGTCCACAGACAGGGGGTAACTATGGCTACACCTTC. Its protein is CASSPQTGGNYGYTF.

The CDR3 spells CSATGGQANYGYTF. CDR3 bases: TGCAGTGCTACAGGGGGACAAGCTAACTATGGCTACACCTTC. The rearrangement uses TRBV20-1 and TRBJ1-2; TRBD1 matches at 7 bases. J was trimmed by 0 bases and V by 4 bases; bases with no gene match: 5. The CDR3 is made up of 14 amino acids. Germline CDR1 reads DFQATT; CDR2 reads SNEGSKA (reference sequence).

In regard to this clonotype: One junction end does not reproduce the germline sequence, and a read error may be involved. The chain is built from TRBV12-3 or TRBV12-4 and TRBJ1-5; D unclear. This CDR3 has 14 residues. CDR3 amino acids: CAGSSEAGNQPQHF. The CDR3 nucleotides are TGTGCCGGCAGTTCAGAGGCAGGCAATCAGCCCCAGCATTTT.

Ten or more counts support this clonotype. The V and J genes are TRBV9 and TRBJ1-5, with D tentatively TRBD1 (6 bases). The CDR3 is made up of 18 amino acids. V was shortened by 2 bases and J by 2 bases, with 20 bases between the two germline ends. In germline, CDR1 is SGDLS, CDR2 YYNGEE. CDR3 bases: TGTGCCAGCAGCGTTAAGTGTGAGGGGGGGGCAGGCAATCAGCCCCAGCATTTT. It yields the protein CASSVKCEGGAGNQPQHF.

This clonotype was counted a few times. The chain recombines TRBV2 with TRBJ2-7; 10 bases map to TRBD1. The CDR3 is made up of 13 amino acids. V lost 7 bases to trimming and J lost 5 bases; unmatched junction nucleotides: 5. Germline CDR1 and CDR2: SNHLY and FYNNEI. CDR3 in DNA: TGTGCCAGCACGGGACAGGGGCTCCACGAGCAGTACTTC. It encodes CASTGQGLHEQYF.

A few counts support this clonotype. CDR3 coding DNA: TGTGCCAGCAGCCAAGAAGGCGGGGGGGCGAGTGGGAACATTCAGTACTTC. Protein: CASSQEGGGASGNIQYF. The chain combines TRBV4-2 with TRBJ2-4, with TRBD2 identical over 9 bases. V dropped 0 bases and J dropped 7; count of bases not matched to a gene: 10. The CDR3 has 17 residues. The germline gives CDR1 LGHNA, CDR2 YNFKEQ.

The DNA for the CDR3 is TGTGCCACCAGCTACCCGGACAGGCCCAGGGCAGCTTTCTTT. Amino acid sequence: CATSYPDRPRAAFF. This sequence joins TRBV15 and TRBJ1-1; 7 nucleotides match TRBD1. The germline gives CDR1 LNHNV, CDR2 YYDKDF (reference sequence). The CDR3 contains 14 residues. The junction had 13 bases not matched to a gene; V was cut back by 5 bases and J by 10 bases.

This clonotype was seen only a few times. V gene TRBV20-1 combines with J gene TRBJ1-5, with 7 nucleotides matching TRBD1. With 5 bases clipped from V and 4 bases from J, the junction kept 14 bases outside the gene matches. This CDR3 is 16 amino acids long. Germline values: CDR1 DFQATT, CDR2 SNEGSKA (reference sequence). CDR3 nucleotides: TGCAGTGCTTGGAGGGACAGATGGGGGGGAAATCAGCCCCAGCATTTT. Translating it yields CSAWRDRWGGNQPQHF.

In this sample, this clonotype turned up a few times. The V gene is TRBV5-1, the J gene TRBJ1-1; 7 nucleotides match TRBD1. CDR1 and CDR2 from the germline V gene are SGHRS and YFSETQ. Unmatched junction bases numbered 3, after V lost 0 bases and J lost 1 base. This CDR3 contains 15 residues. The CDR3, as DNA: TGCGCCAGCAGCTTGGCCGACAGGGAGAACACTGAAGCTTTCTTT. Protein product: CASSLADRENTEAFF.

The chain couples TRBV28 to TRBJ2-1; D might be TRBD1 (6 bases). This CDR3 comprises 15 residues. Trimming left V 6 bases short and J 4 bases short, with 16 bases between. In germline, CDR1 is MDHEN, CDR2 SYDVKM. The CDR3 here is CASRTTGNGYNEQFF. The CDR3 coding sequence is TGTGCCAGCAGAACAACAGGGAACGGGTACAATGAGCAGTTCTTC.

The V gene is TRBV29-1, the J gene TRBJ1-5; no firm D call. Trimming shortened V by 1 base and J by 0 bases, and 7 bases separated the two germline ends. The CDR3 consists of 14 residues. Germline CDR1 SQVTM, CDR2 ANQGSEA. This CDR3 is CSVEVGNSNQPQHF. The CDR3 region has the DNA TGCAGCGTTGAAGTGGGGAATAGCAATCAGCCCCAGCATTTT.